Listed below are T cell receptor beta chains from one sample, sequenced in a study of cytomegalovirus exposure and HLA in healthy donors. Measured with immunoSEQ multiplex PCR; TCRdb has only the in-frame clones, and not every one. The sample shows approximately 150,000 clones, about three quarters of them seen only once. The sequenced sample consisted of PBMCs. The receptors were sampled from a woman aged 40 to 49 in good health and CMV-seropositive. Each CDR3 is given with its conserved first and last residue. Each record gives: D gene, J gene, V gene, clone size, CDR3 DNA, CDR3 protein. A D gene is named only where the DNA matches it firmly. Some rows have no size entry. The others give once, few or many, or a class for an expanded clone.

d_call: NA; j_call: TRBJ1-5; v_call: TRBV19; clone_size: NA; cdr3_nt: TGTGCCAGTAGTATAGTAGGGGGTTATCAGCCCCAGCATTTT; cdr3_aa: CASSIVGGYQPQHF
d_call: NA; j_call: TRBJ1-2; v_call: TRBV7-2; clone_size: NA; cdr3_nt: TGTGCCAGCAGCTTACGTCGTCCAGAGGTCTATGGCTACACCTTC; cdr3_aa: CASSLRRPEVYGYTF
d_call: NA; j_call: TRBJ2-3; v_call: TRBV9; clone_size: NA; cdr3_nt: TGTGCCAGCAGCGTAGCTGGGGAGAATACGCAGTATTTT; cdr3_aa: CASSVAGENTQYF
d_call: TRBD1; j_call: TRBJ2-7; v_call: TRBV19; clone_size: NA; cdr3_nt: TGTGCCAGTAGTCTTGGGGACAGTTCCTACGAGCAGTACTTC; cdr3_aa: CASSLGDSSYEQYF
d_call: NA; j_call: TRBJ1-5; v_call: TRBV19; clone_size: NA; cdr3_nt: TGTGCCAGTAGCCTCATGTCGGGGTATAGCAATCAGCCCCAGCATTTT; cdr3_aa: CASSLMSGYSNQPQHF
d_call: NA; j_call: TRBJ2-7; v_call: TRBV10-3; clone_size: few; cdr3_nt: TGTGCCATCAGTGAGTCAACGGGGTCTCCCTACGAGCAGTACTTC; cdr3_aa: CAISESTGSPYEQYF
d_call: NA; j_call: TRBJ1-2; v_call: TRBV7-2; clone_size: NA; cdr3_nt: TGTGCCAGCAGCCCGGGGAACTCCTATGGCTACACCTTC; cdr3_aa: CASSPGNSYGYTF
d_call: TRBD2; j_call: TRBJ2-7; v_call: TRBV7-2; clone_size: NA; cdr3_nt: TGTGCCAGCAGCCTGGGGACTAGCGGGAGGGCCTACGAGCAGTACTTC; cdr3_aa: CASSLGTSGRAYEQYF
d_call: TRBD2; j_call: TRBJ2-5; v_call: TRBV6-1; clone_size: NA; cdr3_nt: TGTGCCACTCCTGGGCTAGCGGGGGGAATTGGGACCCAGTACTTC; cdr3_aa: CATPGLAGGIGTQYF
d_call: TRBD1; j_call: TRBJ1-2; v_call: TRBV6-5; clone_size: once; cdr3_nt: TGTGCCAGCAGTTTCGACAGGGTCGACTATGGCTACACCTTC; cdr3_aa: CASSFDRVDYGYTF
d_call: NA; j_call: TRBJ2-1; v_call: TRBV10-1; clone_size: NA; cdr3_nt: TGCGCCAGCAGTGAGTCGGGAGCGGCCACCTACAATGAGCAGTTCTTC; cdr3_aa: CASSESGAATYNEQFF
d_call: NA; j_call: TRBJ2-2; v_call: TRBV6-5; clone_size: NA; cdr3_nt: TGTGCCAGCAGTTCTACCGGGACCGGGGAGCTGTTTTTT; cdr3_aa: CASSSTGTGELFF
d_call: TRBD2; j_call: TRBJ2-1; v_call: TRBV12-5; clone_size: NA; cdr3_nt: TGTGCTAGTGGGGAACCGGGACTAGCAGGCACCGGGGTGGTATTTGATGAGCAGTTCTTC; cdr3_aa: CASGEPGLAGTGVVFDEQFF
d_call: NA; j_call: TRBJ2-7; v_call: TRBV7-2; clone_size: NA; cdr3_nt: TGTGCCAGCAGCCTACTACCGTCCGGGTTCTACGAGCAGTACTTC; cdr3_aa: CASSLLPSGFYEQYF
d_call: NA; j_call: TRBJ2-2; v_call: TRBV5-1; clone_size: NA; cdr3_nt: TGCGCCAGCAGCTTGATCTCTCTCAACACCGGGGAGCTGTTTTTT; cdr3_aa: CASSLISLNTGELFF
d_call: NA; j_call: TRBJ2-5; v_call: TRBV21-1; clone_size: few; cdr3_nt: TGTGCCAGCAGCAAAGCGCGGGCCGGGGGACCTAATTCTCCGTACCAAGAGACCCAGCACTTC; cdr3_aa: CASSKARAGGPNSPYQETQHF
d_call: NA; j_call: TRBJ2-5; v_call: TRBV2; clone_size: few; cdr3_nt: TGTGCCAGCAGTTATACAGGAGTGGAAAAGACCCAGTACTTC; cdr3_aa: CASSYTGVEKTQYF
d_call: TRBD2; j_call: TRBJ2-3; v_call: TRBV6-5; clone_size: NA; cdr3_nt: TGTGCCAGCAGTTCCGGGACTAGCGGGCGCACAGATACGCAGTATTTT; cdr3_aa: CASSSGTSGRTDTQYF
d_call: TRBD2; j_call: TRBJ2-5; v_call: TRBV28; clone_size: few; cdr3_nt: TGTGCCAGCAGTCGGCTAGCGGGGGGCCTGGAGACCCAGTACTTC; cdr3_aa: CASSRLAGGLETQYF
d_call: NA; j_call: TRBJ1-2; v_call: TRBV20-1; clone_size: NA; cdr3_nt: TGCAGTGCTAGAGGAGGGTATGGCTACACCTTC; cdr3_aa: CSARGGYGYTF
d_call: TRBD2; j_call: TRBJ2-1; v_call: TRBV19; clone_size: NA; cdr3_nt: TGTGCCAGTAGTGCTTCTAGCGGGGGTTCTTTTAATGAGCAGTTCTTC; cdr3_aa: CASSASSGGSFNEQFF
d_call: TRBD1; j_call: TRBJ2-5; v_call: TRBV19; clone_size: few; cdr3_nt: TGTGCCAGTAGTGCAGGGACAGGGGGCGCGAAAACCCAGTACTTC; cdr3_aa: CASSAGTGGAKTQYF
d_call: TRBD2; j_call: TRBJ2-3; v_call: TRBV30; clone_size: NA; cdr3_nt: TGTGCCTGGAGTGAGCCGGGGGGTACGCAGTATTTT; cdr3_aa: CAWSEPGGTQYF
d_call: TRBD1; j_call: TRBJ2-1; v_call: TRBV4-2; clone_size: NA; cdr3_nt: TGTGCCAGCAGCCAAGGTCGGACAGGGGACCTGCACAATGAGCAGTTCTTC; cdr3_aa: CASSQGRTGDLHNEQFF
d_call: NA; j_call: TRBJ2-7; v_call: TRBV28; clone_size: NA; cdr3_nt: TGTGCCATCACACAGGGAAACTACGAGCAGTACTTC; cdr3_aa: CAITQGNYEQYF
d_call: NA; j_call: TRBJ1-2; v_call: TRBV5-8; clone_size: NA; cdr3_nt: TGTGCCAGCAGCTCACCGGGGGGCTACACCTTC; cdr3_aa: CASSSPGGYTF
d_call: NA; j_call: TRBJ1-5; v_call: TRBV2; clone_size: NA; cdr3_nt: TGTGCCAGCAGTGACGGACCCAAGGGGCAGCCCCAGCATTTT; cdr3_aa: CASSDGPKGQPQHF
d_call: NA; j_call: TRBJ1-1; v_call: TRBV2; clone_size: NA; cdr3_nt: TGTGCCAGCAGTGCAGGGGCCCGGGGCACTGAAGCTTTCTTT; cdr3_aa: CASSAGARGTEAFF